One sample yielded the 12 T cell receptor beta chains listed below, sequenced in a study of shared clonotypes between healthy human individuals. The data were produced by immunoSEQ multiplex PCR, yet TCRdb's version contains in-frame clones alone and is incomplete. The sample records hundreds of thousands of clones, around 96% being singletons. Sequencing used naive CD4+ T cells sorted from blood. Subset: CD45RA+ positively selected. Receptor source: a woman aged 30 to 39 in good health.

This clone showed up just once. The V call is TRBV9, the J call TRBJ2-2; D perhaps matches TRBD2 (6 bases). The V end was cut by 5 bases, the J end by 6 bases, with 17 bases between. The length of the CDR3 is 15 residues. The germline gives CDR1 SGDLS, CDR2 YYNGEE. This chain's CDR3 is CASSRTSPSAGELFF. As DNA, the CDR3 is TGTGCCAGCAGTCGAACTAGCCCCAGCGCCGGGGAGCTGTTTTTT.

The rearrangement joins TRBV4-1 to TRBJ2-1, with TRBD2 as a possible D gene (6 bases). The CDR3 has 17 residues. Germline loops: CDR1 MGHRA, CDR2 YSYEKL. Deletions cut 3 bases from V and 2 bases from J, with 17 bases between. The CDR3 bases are TGCGCCAGCAGCCAGACTTGGAGCCGGAGGGCCTACAATGAGCAGTTCTTC. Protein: CASSQTWSRRAYNEQFF.

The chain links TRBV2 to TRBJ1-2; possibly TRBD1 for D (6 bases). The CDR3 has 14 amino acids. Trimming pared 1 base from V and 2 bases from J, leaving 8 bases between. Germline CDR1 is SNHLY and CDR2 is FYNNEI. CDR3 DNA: TGTGCCAGCAGTGAAGTCGGGGGCAACTATGGCTACACCTTC. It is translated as CASSEVGGNYGYTF.

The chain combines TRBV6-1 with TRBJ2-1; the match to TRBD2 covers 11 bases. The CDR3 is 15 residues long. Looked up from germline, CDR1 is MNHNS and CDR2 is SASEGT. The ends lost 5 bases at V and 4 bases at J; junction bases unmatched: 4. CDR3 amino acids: CASSTGLAGYNEQFF. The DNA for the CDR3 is TGTGCCAGCAGTACTGGACTAGCGGGTTACAATGAGCAGTTCTTC.

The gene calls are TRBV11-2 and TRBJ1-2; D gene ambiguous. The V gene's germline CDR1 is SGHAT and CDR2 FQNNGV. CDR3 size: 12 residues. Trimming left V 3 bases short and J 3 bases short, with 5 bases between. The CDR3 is CASSFTDYGYTF. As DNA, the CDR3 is TGTGCCAGCAGCTTCACCGACTATGGCTACACCTTC.

CDR3 coding DNA: TGTGCCAGCAGTTACCGTTCGGCGGGAGGCACAGATACGCAGTATTTT. It is translated as CASSYRSAGGTDTQYF. The chain joins TRBV27 to TRBJ2-3; 7 nucleotides agree with TRBD2. This CDR3 has 16 amino acids. CDR1 is MNHEY, CDR2 SMNVEV, per germline (reference sequence). The V gene end was trimmed by 4 bases and the J gene end by 1 base; junction bases not matched to a gene: 8.

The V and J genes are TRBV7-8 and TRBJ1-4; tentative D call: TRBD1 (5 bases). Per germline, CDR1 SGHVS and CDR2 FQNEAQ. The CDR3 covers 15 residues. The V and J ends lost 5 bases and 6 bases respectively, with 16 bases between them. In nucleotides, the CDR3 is TGTGCCAGCAGCGCCCGGACAAGAGGGGATGAAAAACTGTTTTTT. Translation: CASSARTRGDEKLFF.

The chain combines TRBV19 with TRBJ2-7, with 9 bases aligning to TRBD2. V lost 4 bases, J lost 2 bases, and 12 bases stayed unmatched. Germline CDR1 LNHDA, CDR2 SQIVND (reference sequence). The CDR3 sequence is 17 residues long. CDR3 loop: CASSTETPAGGTYEQYF. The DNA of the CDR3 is TGTGCCAGTAGTACGGAAACCCCAGCGGGGGGAACCTACGAGCAGTACTTC.

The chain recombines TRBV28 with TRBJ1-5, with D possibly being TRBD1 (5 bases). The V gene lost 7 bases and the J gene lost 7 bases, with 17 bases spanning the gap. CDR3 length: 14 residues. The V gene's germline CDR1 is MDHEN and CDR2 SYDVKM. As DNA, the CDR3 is TGTGCCAGCACCCTTGACAGTGTGGCGCAGCCCCAGCATTTT. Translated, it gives CASTLDSVAQPQHF. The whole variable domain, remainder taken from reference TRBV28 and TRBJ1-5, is DVKVTQSSRYLVKRTGEKVFLECVQDMDHENMFWYRQDPGLGLRLIYFSYDVKMKEKGDIPEGYSVSREKKERFSLILESASTNQTSMYLCASTLDSVAQPQHFGDGTRLSIL.

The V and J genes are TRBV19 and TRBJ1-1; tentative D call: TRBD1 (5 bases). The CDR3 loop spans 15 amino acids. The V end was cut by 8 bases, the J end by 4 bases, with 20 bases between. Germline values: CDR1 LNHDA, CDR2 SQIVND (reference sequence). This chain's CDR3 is CASRSRGLDGTEAFF. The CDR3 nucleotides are TGTGCCAGTCGAAGTCGGGGCCTTGATGGCACTGAAGCTTTCTTT.

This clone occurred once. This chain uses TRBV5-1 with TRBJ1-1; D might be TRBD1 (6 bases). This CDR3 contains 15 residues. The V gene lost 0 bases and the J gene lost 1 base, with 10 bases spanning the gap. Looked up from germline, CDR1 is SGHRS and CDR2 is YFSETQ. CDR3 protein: CASSLAGGKNTEAFF. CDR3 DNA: TGCGCCAGCAGCTTGGCGGGGGGCAAGAACACTGAAGCTTTCTTT.

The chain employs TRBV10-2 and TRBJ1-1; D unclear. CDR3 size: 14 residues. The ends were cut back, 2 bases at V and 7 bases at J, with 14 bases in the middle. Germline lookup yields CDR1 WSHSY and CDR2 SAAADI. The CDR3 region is CASSESGRTLEAFF. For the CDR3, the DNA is TGCGCCAGCAGTGAGAGTGGCAGGACCCTTGAAGCTTTCTTT.